A selection of T cell receptor beta chains follows, all from one sample in a study of T-cell reconstitution after alpha-beta-depleted transplantation in children. MiXCR was run by TCRdb on the PCR reads, yielding one entry per CDR3 protein. Of over 150,000 distinct CDR3 sequences in the sample, roughly 7.1% were seen once. This material consisted of PBMCs, taken before TCRalphabeta/CD19-depleted stem cell transplant. These TCRs come from a boy aged 2 to 10 with acute lymphoblastic leukemia, due to receive a stem cell transplant. The CDR3 runs from the conserved cysteine through the conserved F or W. D genes are given only for firm matches. Size is omitted from some rows. Given values are once, few, many or a class for expanded clones.

TRBJ2-5,-,many,TRBV10-3,CAISGRLQETQYF,TGTGCCATCAGTGGGCGACTCCAAGAGACCCAGTACTTC
TRBJ2-7,-,many,TRBV10-3,CAISDGSYEQYF,TGTGCCATCAGTGATGGGTCCTACGAGCAGTACTTC
TRBJ2-2,-,few,TRBV7-8,CASSLNARGNTGELFF,TGTGCCAGCAGCTTAAACGCCAGGGGGAACACCGGGGAGCTGTTTTTT
TRBJ2-5,-,many,TRBV7-9,CASSLRAGNQETQYF,TGTGCCAGCAGCTTACGGGCGGGGAACCAAGAGACCCAGTACTTC
TRBJ2-7,-,-,TRBV19,CASSPDRTANYEQYF,TGTGCCAGTAGTCCGGACAGAACAGCCAACTACGAGCAGTACTTC
TRBJ2-5,TRBD1,-,TRBV28,CASNRAGTGIQETQYF,TGTGCCAGCAACCGAGCCGGGACAGGGATCCAAGAGACCCAGTACTTC
TRBJ2-1,TRBD2,many,TRBV6-2/TRBV6-3,CASTETSGGASYNEQFF,TGTGCCAGCACCGAAACTAGCGGGGGGGCGTCCTACAATGAGCAGTTCTTC
TRBJ2-1,TRBD2,many,TRBV2,CASTGSLAGGLDEQFF,TGTGCCAGCACGGGTAGCCTAGCGGGGGGATTGGATGAGCAGTTCTTC
TRBJ2-7,-,many,TRBV6-2/TRBV6-3,CASSSLSSYEQYF,TGTGCCAGCAGTTCCCTCAGCTCCTACGAGCAGTACTTC
TRBJ1-1,-,many,TRBV7-9,CASSRTLGTEAFF,TGTGCCAGCAGCCGGACCCTCGGCACTGAAGCTTTCTTT
TRBJ2-2,-,many,TRBV5-1,CASSFQASVTGELFF,TGCGCCAGCAGCTTCCAGGCCTCGGTCACCGGGGAGCTGTTTTTT
TRBJ2-7,-,few,TRBV30,CAWSAGRLREYSYEQYF,TGTGCCTGGAGTGCGGGACGTTTGCGGGAATACTCCTACGAGCAGTACTTC
TRBJ2-3,-,many,TRBV10-1,CASREGGTDTQYF,TGCGCCAGCAGGGAGGGTGGCACAGATACGCAGTATTTT
TRBJ2-7,TRBD2,-,TRBV19,CASSIAPGGPFEQYF,TGTGCCAGTAGTATAGCCCCGGGAGGGCCGTTCGAGCAGTACTTC
TRBJ2-3,TRBD1,many,TRBV27,CASSQPGQSTDTQYF,TGTGCCAGCAGTCAGCCGGGACAGAGCACAGATACGCAGTATTTT
TRBJ2-7,-,-,TRBV28,CASLAEDVPLEQYF,TGTGCCAGCCTCGCCGAGGACGTCCCCTTAGAGCAGTACTTC
TRBJ2-7,-,-,TRBV5-1,CASSLEKGFAGRYEQYF,TGCGCCAGCAGCTTGGAGAAAGGGTTCGCCGGCAGGTACGAGCAGTACTTC
TRBJ2-7,-,many,TRBV3-1,CASSRLAGYEQYF,TGTGCCAGCAGCCGTCTAGCTGGGTACGAGCAGTACTTC
TRBJ2-1,-,many,TRBV13,CASSLASGHDGKYNEQFF,TGTGCCAGCAGCTTAGCAAGTGGGCACGACGGCAAATACAATGAGCAGTTCTTC
TRBJ1-1,TRBD1,few,TRBV28,CASSWAGGPTEAFF,TGTGCCAGCAGTTGGGCAGGGGGCCCCACTGAAGCTTTCTTT
TRBJ1-1,TRBD1,many,TRBV2,CASVDRGLRNTEAFF,TGTGCCAGCGTAGACAGGGGGCTAAGGAACACTGAAGCTTTCTTT
TRBJ2-3,-,many,TRBV28,CASSPGTFVTTDTQYF,TGTGCCAGCAGTCCTGGGACATTTGTCACAACAGATACGCAGTATTTT
TRBJ1-6,-,few,TRBV7-9,CASSQSGTVENSPLHF,TGTGCCAGCAGCCAATCCGGGACCGTAGAAAATTCACCCCTCCACTTT
TRBJ2-5,-,many,TRBV9,CASSGSTGKETQYF,TGTGCCAGCAGCGGGTCCACAGGGAAAGAGACCCAGTACTTC
TRBJ1-4,-,-,TRBV18,CASSRGPAGTNEKLFF,TGTGCCAGCTCACGAGGCCCGGCCGGGACTAATGAAAAACTGTTTTTT
TRBJ2-1,-,many,TRBV20-1,CSAPRIDNEQFF,TGCAGTGCTCCAAGAATAGACAATGAGCAGTTCTTC
TRBJ1-1,-,many,TRBV12-3/TRBV12-4,CASSRDLSEAFF,TGTGCCAGCAGTCGCGATTTGAGTGAAGCTTTCTTT